The next 27 T cell receptor beta chains were all read from a single sample in a study of T cell responses to AZD1222 COVID-19 vaccine. Method: immunoSEQ multiplex PCR; TCRdb's copy keeps in-frame clones and lacks some. The profile shows approximately 180,000 clones, around 89% of them singletons. The sequences come from peripheral blood, collected on day 0 of AZD1222 vaccination. These receptor sequences come from an adult in good health.

This chain uses TRBV29-1 with TRBJ1-2; no definite D call. V was cut by 4 bases and J by 4 bases, with 10 bases left in between. The CDR3 contains 12 residues. Germline V gene data show CDR1 as SQVTM and CDR2 as ANQGSEA. This CDR3 reads CSVGVPLYGYTF. The CDR3 DNA follows: TGCAGCGTTGGGGTTCCTCTCTATGGCTACACCTTC.

The V call is TRBV25-1, the J call TRBJ1-1, with D tentatively TRBD1 (5 bases). V was clipped by 7 bases and J by 4 bases, with 13 bases between them. Germline assignment: CDR1 MGHDK and CDR2 SYGVNS. The CDR3 spans 13 residues. The CDR3 here is CASNAGTGTEAFF. CDR3 nucleotides: TGTGCCAGCAACGCCGGGACGGGCACTGAAGCTTTCTTT. Full variable domain (outside the CDR3, taken from reference TRBV25-1 and TRBJ1-1): EADIYQTPRYLVIGTGKKITLECSQTMGHDKMYWYQQDPGMELHLIHYSYGVNSTEKGDLSSESTVSRIRTEHFPLTLESARPSHTSQYLCASNAGTGTEAFFGQGTRLTVV.

The chain couples TRBV10-3 to TRBJ1-1, with D possibly matching TRBD1 (6 bases). Looked up from germline, CDR1 is ENHRY and CDR2 is SYGVKD. V dropped 4 bases and J dropped 2 bases, with 11 bases sitting between them. The CDR3 extends over 14 amino acids. The chain's CDR3 is CAISGQVGNTEAFF. As DNA, the CDR3 is TGTGCCATCAGTGGACAGGTCGGCAACACTGAAGCTTTCTTT.

This chain joins TRBV28 and TRBJ1-3; 8 bases agree with TRBD1. The CDR3 length is 16 residues. The V gene's germline CDR1 is MDHEN and CDR2 SYDVKM. Germline trimming cut 5 bases from V and 0 bases from J; bases unmatched to any gene: 6. The CDR3 nucleotides read TGTGCCAGCAGTGCCACAGGGGGAGTCTCTGGAAACACCATATATTTT. It is translated as CASSATGGVSGNTIYF. Supplemented by reference TRBV28 and TRBJ1-3, the full variable domain reads DVKVTQSSRYLVKRTGEKVFLECVQDMDHENMFWYRQDPGLGLRLIYFSYDVKMKEKGDIPEGYSVSREKKERFSLILESASTNQTSMYLCASSATGGVSGNTIYFGEGSWLTVV.

J is TRBJ2-1 and V is TRBV10-1; D not resolved. CDR3 length: 16 residues. Germline CDR1 reads WNHNN; CDR2 reads SYGVQD (reference sequence). With 1 base removed from V and 1 base from J, the gap between germline ends came to 11 bases. In DNA, the CDR3 is TGCGCCAGCAGTGAGTACAGTAGTCTTTCCTACAATGAGCAGTTCTTC. It yields the protein CASSEYSSLSYNEQFF.

The chain uses TRBV13 and TRBJ2-6; the D is unclear. Trimming cost V 2 bases and J 0 bases, with 17 bases left between them. This CDR3 has 19 amino acids. Germline V gene lookup returns CDR1 PRHDT and CDR2 FYEKMQ (reference sequence). The CDR3 sequence: CASSLIQGSISSGANVLTF. CDR3 in DNA: TGTGCCAGCAGCTTAATCCAAGGTTCGATCTCCTCTGGGGCCAACGTCCTGACTTTC.

This rearrangement joins TRBV27 to TRBJ2-3; unclear D gene. Per the germline V gene, CDR1 is MNHEY and CDR2 is SMNVEV (reference sequence). V was shortened by 3 bases and J by 0 bases, with 10 bases between the two germline ends. This CDR3 is built from 15 residues. CDR3 loop: CASSLAALSTDTQYF. DNA of the CDR3: TGTGCCAGCAGTTTGGCCGCACTTAGCACAGATACGCAGTATTTT.

The chain has TRBV5-1 and TRBJ2-3; D might be TRBD2 (6 bases). The CDR3 runs to 16 residues. V gave up 3 bases and J gave up 1 base, with 15 bases separating them. Germline V gene lookup returns CDR1 SGHRS and CDR2 YFSETQ. The CDR3 DNA reads as TGCGCCAGCAGCTCGATTACCGGCGGGGGCACAGATACGCAGTATTTT. Translation: CASSSITGGGTDTQYF. Filled out from reference TRBV5-1 and TRBJ2-3, the complete variable domain reads KAGVTQTPRYLIKTRGQQVTLSCSPISGHRSVSWYQQTPGQGLQFLFEYFSETQRNKGNFPGRFSGRQFSNSRSEMNVSTLELGDSALYLCASSSITGGGTDTQYFGPGTRLTVL.

The sample holds a few counts of this clone. V is TRBV14 and J is TRBJ2-3; 11 bases are a match to TRBD2. V trimming: 4 bases; J trimming: 6 bases; junction bases outside the gene matches: 12. This CDR3 comprises 17 residues. Germline CDR1 is SGHDN and CDR2 is FVKESK. The CDR3 DNA reads as TGTGCCAGCAGCCCCCCCGGGGCTAGCGGGAGGCGCGATACGCAGTATTTT. This gives the protein CASSPPGASGRRDTQYF.

CDR3 bases: TGTGCCAGCAGTTTAGAGGGCAGGGTCGCAGATACGCAGTATTTT. Protein product: CASSLEGRVADTQYF. The V and J genes are TRBV27 and TRBJ2-3; D may match TRBD1 or TRBD2 (5 bases each). Germline V gene sequence: CDR1 MNHEY, CDR2 SMNVEV (reference sequence). Trimming took 2 bases from V and 4 from J, leaving 13 bases between them. The CDR3 consists of 15 residues.

The rearrangement joins TRBV4-2 to TRBJ1-2, with TRBD1 as a possible D gene (6 bases). Trimming took off 4 bases at V and 1 base at J, with 19 bases between the two ends. Germline V gives CDR1 LGHNA, CDR2 YNFKEQ. The CDR3 loop spans 17 amino acids. CDR3 residues: CASSPSSTGTGNYGYTF. In nucleotides, the CDR3 is TGTGCCAGCAGCCCATCTTCTACAGGGACGGGTAACTATGGCTACACCTTC.

CDR3 region: CASSEGRDSSGNQPQHF. CDR3 coding DNA: TGTGCCAGCAGTGAAGGACGAGACAGCAGCGGCAATCAGCCCCAGCATTTT. This chain links TRBV6-1 with TRBJ1-5; the D gene is possibly TRBD1 (5 bases). The CDR3 is 17 residues long. V lost 1 base and J lost 2, with 15 bases in between. CDR1 MNHNS and CDR2 SASEGT come from the germline V gene.

The rearrangement joins TRBV11-3 to TRBJ2-3; TRBD2 is a possible D gene (5 bases). The V and J ends lost 0 bases and 5 bases respectively, with 12 bases between them. This CDR3 is built from 15 residues. Germline CDR1 reads SGHNT; CDR2 reads YENEEA. CDR3 in amino acids: CASSLDRLAGDTQYF. The CDR3 DNA follows: TGTGCCAGCAGCTTAGATAGGCTAGCCGGAGATACGCAGTATTTT. Complete variable domain (other parts from reference TRBV11-3 and TRBJ2-3): EAGVVQSPRYKIIEKKQPVAFWCNPISGHNTLYWYLQNLGQGPELLIRYENEEAVDDSQLPKDRFSAERLKGVDSTLKIQPAELGDSAVYLCASSLDRLAGDTQYFGPGTRLTVL.

This chain joins TRBV7-6 and TRBJ2-1; no reliable D call. V shed 1 base and J shed 0 bases, with 7 bases lying between them. This CDR3 is built from 15 residues. CDR1 SGHVS and CDR2 FNYEAQ come from the germline V gene. CDR3 residues: CASSLVVGSYNEQFF. The DNA for the CDR3 is TGTGCCAGCAGCTTAGTTGTAGGCTCCTACAATGAGCAGTTCTTC.

The gene calls are TRBV5-1 and TRBJ1-2; TRBD1 is a possible D gene (5 bases). This CDR3 has 14 residues. Germline V gene lookup returns CDR1 SGHRS and CDR2 YFSETQ. Trimming removed 0 bases at V and 8 bases at J, with 14 bases between. The CDR3 coding sequence is TGCGCCAGCAGCTTGGTCGACGGCAGGGACGGCTACACCTTC. Protein: CASSLVDGRDGYTF.

V and J are TRBV5-1 and TRBJ2-7, with D tentatively TRBD1 (5 bases). The CDR3 runs to 15 residues. Germline CDR1 and CDR2: SGHRS and YFSETQ. V was pared by 4 bases and J by 0 bases, with 14 bases between. The CDR3, as DNA: TGCGCCAGCAGCCAAGACAGTCCCAGCTCCTACGAGCAGTACTTC. This sequence encodes CASSQDSPSSYEQYF.

The chain links TRBV18 to TRBJ2-7, with 9 bases identical to TRBD1. Germline CDR1 KGHSH, CDR2 LQKENI. The J segment lost 2 bases and the V segment lost 1 base, leaving 3 bases of the junction unmatched. This CDR3 is 15 amino acids long. The CDR3 DNA reads TGTGCCAGCTCACCACGGGGACAGGGCACCTACGAGCAGTACTTC. This sequence encodes CASSPRGQGTYEQYF.

This chain connects TRBV19 to TRBJ2-5; TRBD1 is a possible D gene (6 bases). Germline CDR1 reads LNHDA; CDR2 reads SQIVND (reference sequence). Between the trimmed V and J ends, which lost 6 bases and 5 bases, there was a span of 16 bases. The CDR3 runs 14 residues. The CDR3 sequence is CASSRDIQRETQYF. The CDR3 DNA is TGTGCCAGTAGCCGGGACATTCAGCGCGAGACCCAGTACTTC.

V is TRBV7-2 and J is TRBJ1-3; D is ambiguous. The CDR3 runs to 14 residues. Trimming pared 3 bases from V and 2 bases from J, leaving 8 bases between. The germline CDR1 and CDR2 sequences are SGHTA and FQGNSA. The DNA of the CDR3 is TGTGCCAGCAGCTTTTCCCTCCCTGGAAACACCATATATTTT. As protein: CASSFSLPGNTIYF. The full variable domain, rest sourced from reference TRBV7-2 and TRBJ1-3, is GAGVSQSPSNKVTEKGKDVELRCDPISGHTALYWYRQSLGQGLEFLIYFQGNSAPDKSGLPSDRFSAERTGGSVSTLTIQRTQQEDSAVYLCASSFSLPGNTIYFGEGSWLTVV.

CDR3 sequence (DNA): TGTGCCAGCAGTTTTCCGAGCAGGAAGTCCTCCTACGAGCAGTACTTC. This sequence encodes CASSFPSRKSSYEQYF. The chain employs TRBV28 and TRBJ2-7; no clear D gene. The CDR3 has 16 residues. Germline CDR1 is MDHEN and CDR2 is SYDVKM. V lost 3 bases to trimming and J lost 0 bases, with 15 bases between them.

Regarding this clone: Other DNA variants within this sample encode the same CDR3. The gene calls are TRBV18 and TRBJ1-5, with 8 bases identical to TRBD1. The J segment lost 7 bases and the V segment lost 2 bases, leaving 4 bases of the junction unmatched. The CDR3 has 14 residues. Germline values: CDR1 KGHSH, CDR2 LQKENI. Here the CDR3 reads CASSPGQGGQPQHF. In nucleotides, the CDR3 is TGTGCCAGCTCACCAGGACAGGGCGGACAGCCCCAGCATTTT.

This sequence joins TRBV29-1 and TRBJ2-5; maybe TRBD1 (6 bases). Germline CDR1 reads SQVTM; CDR2 reads ANQGSEA. There are 14 residues in the CDR3. Trimming left V 1 base short and J 5 bases short, with 14 bases between. Here the CDR3 reads CSVEASFGGETQYF. The CDR3 region has the DNA TGCAGCGTTGAAGCGAGTTTTGGGGGCGAGACCCAGTACTTC.

The rearrangement links TRBV24-1 to TRBJ2-3; TRBD2 is a possible D gene (7 bases). The CDR3 is made up of 18 amino acids. Germline assignment: CDR1 KGHDR and CDR2 SFDVKD. Trimming removed 3 bases from V and 1 base from J, with 19 bases in between. In DNA form, the CDR3 reads TGTGCCACCAGTGATCCGGGCGCGGGGGCTATTGGCACAGATACGCAGTATTTT. Protein: CATSDPGAGAIGTDTQYF.

This clone appeared a single time. V gene TRBV6-5 combines with J gene TRBJ1-2; 7 positions agree with TRBD1. The trim removed 4 bases at V and 3 bases at J, leaving 5 bases unmatched. Germline lookup yields CDR1 MNHEY and CDR2 SVGAGI. The length of the CDR3 is 14 residues. This CDR3 is CASSSLGTDYGYTF. CDR3 nucleotides: TGTGCCAGCAGTTCGCTCGGGACAGACTATGGCTACACCTTC.

The chain is built from TRBV9 and TRBJ1-2, with 7 bases identical to TRBD1. CDR1 SGDLS and CDR2 YYNGEE come from the germline V gene. The CDR3 has 14 amino acids. V dropped 3 bases and J dropped 0; count of bases not matched to a gene: 2. The CDR3 is CASSGDSTNYGYTF. The CDR3 bases are TGTGCCAGCAGCGGGGACAGCACTAACTATGGCTACACCTTC.

The chain combines TRBV5-1 with TRBJ2-5; D not resolved. Germline CDR1 reads SGHRS; CDR2 reads YFSETQ. Trimming took 4 bases from V and 1 from J, leaving 8 bases between them. There are 13 residues in the CDR3. CDR3 in DNA: TGCGCCAGCAGCCCTAATACCCAAGAGACCCAGTACTTC. Amino acids: CASSPNTQETQYF.

V gene TRBV2 combines with J gene TRBJ1-6; perhaps TRBD1 as D (5 bases). CDR3 size: 12 residues. Trimming pared 6 bases from V and 10 bases from J, leaving 10 bases between. Germline lookup yields CDR1 SNHLY and CDR2 FYNNEI. DNA for the CDR3: TGTGCCAGCAGGGGGGACGTGTCACCCCTCCACTTT. Its translation is CASRGDVSPLHF.